Sequencing of this T cell receptor beta chain was carried out in a study of blood T cell repertoires in COVID-19. For the study at large: Acute-phase and convalescent COVID-19 samples originated in the United States, Italy and Spain. PBMCs, B-cell-depleted T cells, or T cells provided the cDNA or gDNA that made up the material.

In the original workflow: Nucleated cell counts were estimated from reference gene primer amplification. The repertoire was sequenced with immunoSEQ multiplex PCR; TCRdb's copy has only in-frame clones and lacks some. The V and J calls and clone size come from that table; D and trimming were worked out from the DNA. The sample holds some 120,000 clones; around 86% are singletons and the top ten take around 8%. Germline CDR1 and CDR2: MNHEY and SVGAGI. Germline trimming cut 2 bases from V and 5 bases from J; bases unmatched to any gene: 6. The CDR3 has 16 amino acids. The genes are TRBV6-5 and TRBJ2-7, with TRBD2 identical over 13 bases. Input material: peripheral blood. The source of this sequence is a man between 65 and 85 years old with acute or convalescent COVID-19. This CDR3 is CASSYTGLAGAHEQYF. The DNA of the CDR3 is TGTGCCAGCAGTTACACAGGACTAGCGGGAGCCCACGAGCAGTACTTC.